A single sample gave rise to the 17 T cell receptor beta chains below, sequenced in a study of shared clonotypes between healthy human individuals. Generated by immunoSEQ multiplex PCR, the TCRdb table keeps only in-frame clones and is missing some. The sample comprises about 490,000 clones, roughly 80% of which are singletons, and 10% to 15% rests with the top ten. The sample comprised PBMCs. The receptors here all came from a woman in her forties in good health. Some clones in this sample may be carry-over from other donors' samples.

The V and J genes are TRBV15 and TRBJ1-4; D is undetermined. This CDR3 region has 14 residues. Trimming took off 2 bases at V and 4 bases at J, with 8 bases between the two ends. The germline V gene encodes CDR1 LNHNV and CDR2 YYDKDF (reference sequence). CDR3 coding DNA: TGTGCCACCAGCAGATTCCAGCTTAATGAAAAACTGTTTTTT. Amino acid sequence: CATSRFQLNEKLFF.

V usage is TRBV28 and J usage is TRBJ1-2; tentatively, D is TRBD1 (6 bases). The CDR3 runs 14 residues. V was cut by 4 bases and J by 4 bases, with 13 bases left in between. Germline lookup yields CDR1 MDHEN and CDR2 SYDVKM. In DNA, the CDR3 is TGTGCCAGCAGTTCGCCAGGGGTGGCCTATGGCTACACCTTC. Amino acids: CASSSPGVAYGYTF.

This rearrangement joins TRBV9 to TRBJ1-2; 8 bases agree with TRBD1. Trimming at V came to 3 bases and at J to 8 bases, leaving 12 bases not matched to a gene. Looked up from germline, CDR1 is SGDLS and CDR2 is YYNGEE. The CDR3 has 15 residues. For the CDR3, the DNA is TGTGCCAGCAGCGCCGCCGGGACAGGCTCGGGGGGCTACACCTTC. It translates to CASSAAGTGSGGYTF.

About this clone: The sample holds other DNA sequences that translate to the same CDR3. The rearrangement joins TRBV27 to TRBJ1-2; 9 bases match TRBD1. CDR1 and CDR2 (germline): MNHEY, SMNVEV (reference sequence). The CDR3 totals 14 residues. V was clipped by 2 bases and J by 8 bases; unmatched bases: 6. For the CDR3, the DNA is TGTGCCAGCAGTTTAAGGGGACAGGGAGGGGGCTACACCTTC. It codes for CASSLRGQGGGYTF.

This clone was observed a single time. A far larger clone lies a single base away; this is likely a read error. The rearrangement links TRBV7-9 to TRBJ2-7; no definite D call. The germline CDR1 and CDR2 sequences are SEHNR and FQNEAQ (reference sequence). This CDR3 contains 13 residues. V lost 5 bases and J lost 6, with 14 bases in between. The CDR3 sequence is CASSPWAKVEQYF. In DNA form, the CDR3 reads TGTGCCAGCAGCCCCTGGGCGAAGGTCGAGCAGTACTTC.

Concerning this clone itself: At one boundary the junction diverges from the germline segment, which might be a read error. V usage is TRBV7-8 and J usage is TRBJ2-2; 9 bases map to TRBD2. The CDR3 runs 15 residues. The germline CDR1 and CDR2 sequences are SGHVS and FQNEAQ. Written as DNA, the CDR3 is TGTGCCAGCAGCGTAGCGGGAGTGGGGACCGGGGAGCTGTTTTTT. Amino acids: CASSVAGVGTGELFF.

Regarding this clone: This likely came from a read error, as a far larger clone is one base away. The V call is TRBV7-9, the J call TRBJ2-5; tentatively, D is TRBD1 (6 bases). Trimming stripped 3 bases from V and 5 bases from J, with 16 bases between. The CDR3 totals 15 residues. CDR1 and CDR2 (germline): SEHNR, FQNEAQ (reference sequence). The CDR3 region has the DNA TGTGCCAGCAGCTTCGGGACATGGGCTGGGGAGACCCAGTACTTC. It codes for CASSFGTWAGETQYF.

Comments on this clone: This CDR3 is also generated by other DNA sequences in the sample. This chain uses TRBV28 with TRBJ1-2; no reliable D call. The CDR3 extends over 11 amino acids. V was pared by 8 bases and J by 2 bases, with 6 bases between. The germline CDR1 and CDR2 sequences are MDHEN and SYDVKM. The CDR3 sequence: CASGVNYGYTF. The CDR3 DNA is TGTGCCAGCGGCGTAAACTATGGCTACACCTTC.

Concerning this clone: A far larger clone is one base from this, pointing to a likely read error. This sample includes further DNA sequences coding for the same CDR3. The chain has TRBV7-9 and TRBJ1-1; D gene unclear. The CDR3 extends over 13 amino acids. The germline V gene has CDR1 SEHNR and CDR2 FQNEAQ (reference sequence). The CDR3: CASSLDMNTEAFF. The CDR3 DNA follows: TGTGCCAGCAGTTTAGACATGAACACTGAAGCTTTCTTT.

On this clone itself: One junction end disagrees with the germline gene, perhaps due to a read error. The chain uses TRBV29-1 and TRBJ2-7; D unresolved. This CDR3 region has 11 residues. The germline gives CDR1 SQVTM, CDR2 ANQGSEA. CDR3 nucleotides: TGCAGCGTAGAAGACACCTACGAGCAGTACTTC. Translated, it gives CSVEDTYEQYF.

This clone was counted a few times. This sequence is one base from a far larger clone and is likely a read error. This same CDR3 is encoded by further DNA sequences in the sample. The rearrangement joins TRBV7-3 to TRBJ2-2, with D possibly being TRBD1 or TRBD2 (5 bases each). This CDR3 contains 13 residues. Germline CDR1 reads SGHTA; CDR2 reads FQGTGA. The CDR3 is CASSYQGDGELFF. CDR3 coding DNA: TGTGCCAGCAGCTACCAGGGCGACGGGGAGCTATTTTTT.

This chain's CDR3 is CASSLDIGEQFF. Written as DNA, the CDR3 is TGTGCCAGCAGCTTAGATATCGGCGAGCAGTTCTTC. The chain joins TRBV7-2 to TRBJ2-1; D uncertain. V gave up 1 base and J gave up 10 bases, with 8 bases separating them. CDR3 length equals 12 residues. CDR1 SGHTA and CDR2 FQGNSA come from the germline V gene.

The chain recombines TRBV28 with TRBJ1-5, with TRBD1 matching over 7 bases. J was trimmed by 6 bases and V by 6 bases; bases with no gene match: 11. Germline-derived CDR1 and CDR2 are MDHEN and SYDVKM. The CDR3 consists of 15 residues. The CDR3 loop reads CASRVTGLQGQPQHF. The CDR3 DNA is TGTGCCAGCAGGGTGACAGGGCTTCAAGGTCAGCCCCAGCATTTT.

The chain links TRBV11-3 to TRBJ2-1, with D perhaps being TRBD1 or TRBD2 (5 bases each). V lost 1 base and J 3 bases, leaving 13 bases between the germline ends. CDR1 is SGHNT, CDR2 YENEEA, per germline. The CDR3 extends over 16 amino acids. The chain's CDR3 is CASSLGLQGVYNEQFF. The CDR3 DNA follows: TGTGCCAGCAGCTTAGGCTTGCAGGGAGTCTACAATGAGCAGTTCTTC.

The chain carries TRBV2 and TRBJ1-1; TRBD1 might be the D (5 bases). The length of the CDR3 is 13 residues. The V gene's germline CDR1 is SNHLY and CDR2 FYNNEI. V was trimmed by 8 bases and J by 5 bases, leaving 15 bases between them. The CDR3: CASGAILGTEAFF. The DNA for the CDR3 is TGTGCCAGCGGGGCCATTCTTGGGACTGAAGCTTTCTTT.

This clone was detected ten times or more. One base away lies a much larger clone, so this may be a sequencing read error. This chain links TRBV7-6 with TRBJ1-1, with D unclear. This CDR3 has 13 residues. The V end lost 5 bases, the J end lost 1 base, and 8 bases lay between the germline ends. Looked up from germline, CDR1 is SGHVS and CDR2 is FNYEAQ. In DNA, the CDR3 is TGTGCCAGCAGCCCTGACACGAACACTGAAGCTTTCTTT. As protein: CASSPDTNTEAFF.

The genes are TRBV5-1 and TRBJ2-2, with a tentative D call TRBD1 (6 bases). The CDR3 length is 16 residues. Germline loops: CDR1 SGHRS, CDR2 YFSETQ. With 4 bases removed from V and 0 bases from J, the gap between germline ends came to 13 bases. The chain's CDR3 is CASSLGGNPNTGELFF. CDR3 sequence (DNA): TGCGCCAGCAGCCTAGGGGGTAACCCGAACACCGGGGAGCTGTTTTTT.